This paragraph reports one TCR beta chain. Its antigen has not been determined. No quality values exist for individual bases; no much larger clone is one base distant. Reading from cysteine to phenylalanine, the CDR3 counts 16 amino acids. CDR3 DNA only is kept here, 48 bases in frame from base 1. The germline V gene yields SGDLS for CDR1 and YYNGEE for CDR2. At the junction V is shortened by 0 bases and J by 2 bases, with 13 bases in between. Receptors were amplified or captured by 5' RACE. TCRdb shows the sequencer as Illumina HiSeq 2500. The second PCR ran for about 7 to 11 cycles and used a J-beta primer mix along with a sample-barcoded 5' primer. Each TCR beta cDNA molecule received a unique molecular identifier from a template-switch 5' adaptor carrying 12 random nucleotides. At least 3 million CDR3-containing paired-end reads were obtained from each sample. The Mint cDNA synthesis kit, primed by a TRBC-specific oligonucleotide, was used to synthesize first-strand cDNA from all RNA. After uracil-DNA glycosylase treatment, a first 18-cycle PCR used universal primers M1SS and BC2_uni_R on all cDNA. The study's own analysis went as follows. For normalization, 1 million high-quality reads, each with a distinct molecular identifier, were randomly selected from each sample. Instead of being binned into consensus sequences, reads with shared molecular identifiers were discarded. MiTCR, run with a Q25 quality threshold and the strictest error-elimination algorithm, handled CDR3 identification, clonotype clustering and error correction. A nonparametric unseen species model with Euler transformation was used to estimate a lower bound on total TCR beta diversity. TCRdb reprocessing: public reads trimmed at Q25 with fastp, clones called with MiXCR, in-frame beta chains kept. Entries are consolidated by CDR3 protein sequence, retaining the most common genes and DNA. The V and J calls and clone size are TCRdb's, not the authors'. This sample lists a few hundred thousand distinct CDR3 sequences; roughly a quarter were detected once. The top ten clones comprise 3.6% of the sample.

This record belongs to a study of blood T cells in healthy people across ages (dated by TCRdb to between 2014 and 2017). Notes on the research overall: In model experiments, template switching captured about one uniquely barcoded TCR beta cDNA molecule for every two T cells. For two donors (one aged 18 to 30 and one aged 80 or older), the study analyzed two additional independent replicas of 1 million unique cDNA reads from the same blood draw. To track age-related changes in TCR beta repertoire diversity, the study relied on deep sequencing normalized with unique cDNA molecular identifiers. The donors were split into four age groups: young (average about 16 years), middle-aged (roughly 39), aged (over 55) and long-lived (approximately 80).

The donors were roughly 40 Caucasian individuals from Russia, aged 6 to 90 years, who were systemically healthy. Each donor gave around 9 milliliters of peripheral blood, collected into EDTA-treated Vacutainer tubes. PBMCs were isolated by Ficoll-Paque density-gradient centrifugation, with at least 6 million obtained per sample. Total RNA, at least 6 micrograms per sample, was extracted from PBMCs with Trizol reagent. For every donor, flow cytometry on a PBMC aliquot measured the percentage of naive CD45RAhigh/CD27high T cells. The full study reports these points: Observed TCR beta diversity correlated strongly with the percentage of naive T cells measured by flow cytometry. As age increased, observed TCR beta diversity per million T cells dropped in a roughly linear way, and a significant reduction was already evident by age about 36. Compared with the aged group, more naive CD4+ T cells, fewer expanded clones and increased TCR diversity were shown by the long-lived group, suggesting age selection. Bulk unsorted PBMC profiling prevented conclusive comparison of naive and antigen-experienced compartments. Estimates of total diversity based on one million sequenced T cells were considered lower bounds and underestimates. Because the CMV infection status of the donors was unknown, age-related changes in expanded clonotypes may potentially have been confounded.

Another study also made use of these data, one on T cells of mothers and their children. The second study also describes: Nine systemically healthy Caucasian individuals served as donors, namely three mothers together with their six children. cDNA synthesis used all of the extracted RNA, with roughly 1.5 ug of RNA in each 15 ul reaction. In the second PCR, the M1S primer added sample barcodes and 2-4 random nucleotides. Each mother yielded over 8.5 million TCR beta CDR3 reads and each child 2.5 million to 3 million reads. Thymic selection shapes the output of TCR recombination in a similar way in related and unrelated pairs, and inherited differences have a minor effect. Normalized repertoire overlap was always slightly but never significantly higher in related than unrelated mother-child pairs. No persistent microchimeric T cell clones were detected, at a sensitivity of roughly 100 clones per million clonotypes. Deep NGS was used in the study to compare the TCR beta repertoires of mothers and children and to look for features that separate related mother-child pairs from unrelated individuals. Mothers averaged roughly 40 +/- 4 years of age and children averaged roughly 11 +/- 4 years. After adapter ligation was performed with NEBNext reagents, the libraries were sequenced on an Illumina HiSeq 2000 with 100+100 nt paired-end reads. Mother and child libraries were prepared a month apart and sequenced in separate runs to prevent cross-contamination. Each donor had between 500,000 and 2,000,000 distinct TCR beta clonotypes identified. Naive TCR beta clonotypes were estimated from low-frequency clonotypes matched to each donor's FACS-determined naive share, without sorting.

The TCR comes from a boy between 2 and 10 years old in good health. The V gene is TRBV9 and the J gene is TRBJ2-3, with a weak D call of TRBD1 (5 bases match). Sequencing was performed on blood. The DNA is as follows: TGTGCCAGCAGCGTAGTAGGGGCTGGGGTCACAGATACGCAGTATTTT. The encoded protein is CASSVVGAGVTDTQYF.